This T cell receptor (beta chain) emerged from a study of beta chain features in type 1 diabetes. Cell sorting via CD45RO/CCR7/CD25/CD127/CD95/CD27 was performed to obtain CD4+ naive, central memory, regulatory and stem cell-like memory cells. There are 11 residues in the CDR3. With 4 bases removed from V and 3 bases from J, the gap between germline ends came to 4 bases. Germline-derived CDR1 and CDR2 are SEHNR and FQNEAQ (reference sequence). The sequenced template was cDNA made from the entire isolated RNA. Method: immunoSEQ multiplex PCR; TCRdb's copy keeps in-frame clones and lacks some. The table shows about 140,000 clones, with 6% to 7.5% occurring only once. General study points: In patients and controls equally, PCR might favor templates that are shorter. The naive, central memory and Treg TCRB repertoires looked more alike in patients than they did in healthy donors. TCRB CDR3 length was moderately but significantly reduced in all four CD4+ subsets of Type 1 diabetes patients.

This clone showed up many times. Its cognate antigen is unknown. The TCR was taken from a woman in her twenties or thirties in good health. Sequencing used central memory CD4+ T cells from blood. The chain couples TRBV7-9 to TRBJ2-7; no firm D call. DNA of the CDR3: TGTGCCAGCAGCTCCCTCTACGAGCAGTACTTC. Residues: CASSSLYEQYF. Based on the CDR3 plus reference TRBV7-9 and TRBJ2-7, the full variable domain is DTGVSQNPRHKITKRGQNVTFRCDPISEHNRLYWYRQTLGQGPEFLTYFQNEAQLEKSRLLSDRFSAERPKGSFSTLEIQRTEQGDSAMYLCASSSLYEQYFGPGTRLTVT.